These T cell receptor beta chains were read from a single sample in a study of identifying expanded T cells in peripheral blood. Libraries were prepared by immunoSEQ multiplex PCR; TCRdb keeps only in-frame clonotypes and omits some of them. The sample shows around 78,000 clones, roughly four fifths of them seen only once. Sequencing used blood. These receptors were collected from a person between 18 and 75 years old in good health. CDR3s include the opening cysteine and the closing phenylalanine or tryptophan. The D gene is left open where the match is weak. The size entry is marked missing in some rows and otherwise reads once, few, many or a size class.

TRBJ2-7	NA	TRBV9	NA	CASSVSGSYEQYF	TGTGCCAGCAGCGTATCCGGCTCCTACGAGCAGTACTTC
TRBJ2-7	NA	TRBV29-1	TRBD2	CSVGTSGSYEQYF	TGCAGCGTCGGGACTAGCGGGAGTTACGAGCAGTACTTC
TRBJ1-1	NA	TRBV5-8	TRBD1	CASSWDRDIEAFF	TGTGCCAGCAGCTGGGACAGGGACATTGAAGCTTTCTTT
TRBJ1-1	NA	TRBV30	NA	CAWSGAGAPGISEAFF	TGTGCCTGGAGTGGGGCCGGGGCCCCGGGAATTTCTGAAGCTTTCTTT
TRBJ1-4	NA	TRBV7-9	NA	CASGGEKLFF	TGTGCCAGCGGGGGTGAAAAACTGTTTTTT
TRBJ2-7	NA	TRBV18	NA	CASSLHQTPSSPYEQYF	TGTGCCAGCTCACTCCACCAGACACCATCAAGCCCCTACGAGCAGTACTTC
TRBJ2-5	NA	TRBV15	TRBD2	CATSREAGGPGETQYF	TGTGCCACCAGCAGAGAAGCGGGAGGGCCCGGAGAGACCCAGTACTTC
TRBJ1-5	NA	TRBV6-6	NA	CASSSRDPDNQPQHF	TGTGCCAGCTCATCCCGGGACCCCGACAATCAGCCCCAGCATTTT
TRBJ1-1	NA	TRBV6-1	NA	CASSELRLTEAFF	TGTGCCAGCAGTGAATTACGTTTGACTGAAGCTTTCTTT
TRBJ2-3	NA	TRBV27	NA	CASSSNLRGRSSTDTQYF	TGTGCCAGCAGTTCCAACCTCAGGGGCAGAAGTAGCACAGATACGCAGTATTTT
TRBJ2-7	NA	TRBV5-1	NA	CASSLGESTYEQYF	TGCGCCAGCAGCTTGGGGGAGTCAACCTACGAGCAGTACTTC
TRBJ2-7	NA	TRBV5-1	TRBD2	CASSLDYVGLASYEQYF	TGCGCCAGCAGCCTGGATTACGTGGGACTAGCGAGTTACGAGCAGTACTTC
TRBJ2-2	NA	TRBV2	TRBD2	CASAGLAGGYTGELFF	TGTGCCAGCGCCGGCCTAGCGGGAGGGTACACCGGGGAGCTGTTTTTT
TRBJ1-5	NA	TRBV5-6	NA	CASSLGGFSSNQPQHF	TGTGCCAGCAGCTTGGGGGGCTTTTCTAGCAATCAGCCCCAGCATTTT
TRBJ1-5	once	TRBV18	NA	CASSPVGNDYSNQPQHF	TGTGCCAGCTCACCAGTAGGGAACGATTATAGCAATCAGCCCCAGCATTTT
TRBJ2-5	few	TRBV9	TRBD2	CASSRGRVQETQYF	TGTGCCAGCAGTCGGGGGAGGGTCCAAGAGACCCAGTACTTC
TRBJ2-1	NA	TRBV6-1	NA	CASSERGGGTYNEQFF	TGTGCCAGCAGTGAACGGGGTGGCGGGACGTACAATGAGCAGTTCTTC
TRBJ1-1	few	TRBV28	TRBD1	CASSSYTGEAFF	TGTGCCAGCAGTTCCTATACAGGGGAGGCTTTCTTT
TRBJ2-7	NA	TRBV7-2	TRBD2	CASSWSGSEDEQYF	TGTGCCAGCAGCTGGAGCGGGAGTGAGGACGAGCAGTACTTC
TRBJ2-1	NA	TRBV2	TRBD2	CASRETSGRVRNEQFF	TGTGCCAGCAGAGAGACTAGCGGGAGGGTCCGAAATGAGCAGTTCTTC
TRBJ2-5	NA	TRBV30	NA	CARDVRGSVTLYF	TGTGCCAGAGACGTCAGGGGTTCTGTTACCCTGTACTTC
TRBJ2-4	NA	TRBV11-3	NA	CASTTDPGRKNIQYF	TGTGCCAGCACCACGGACCCGGGGCGCAAAAACATTCAGTACTTC
TRBJ1-5	NA	TRBV27	TRBD1	CASSWGGQDSNQPQHF	TGTGCCAGCAGTTGGGGGGGACAGGATAGCAATCAGCCCCAGCATTTT
TRBJ2-2	once	TRBV9	NA	CASSVAGGTGELFF	TGTGCCAGCAGCGTAGCTGGGGGCACCGGGGAGCTGTTTTTT
TRBJ2-7	NA	TRBV28	NA	CASSSRGGSYEQYF	TGTGCCAGCAGCTCGAGAGGGGGATCCTACGAGCAGTACTTC
TRBJ2-1	NA	TRBV4-2	NA	CASSQDDGVGYNEQFF	TGTGCCAGCAGCCAAGATGATGGGGTGGGTTACAATGAGCAGTTCTTC
TRBJ1-4	NA	TRBV2	NA	CASSESPPGGLANEKLFF	TGTGCCAGCAGTGAGTCCCCCCCGGGGGGGCTTGCTAATGAAAAACTGTTTTTT
TRBJ2-1	NA	TRBV5-1	NA	CASSLQQTYNEQFF	TGCGCCAGCAGCTTGCAGCAAACTTACAATGAGCAGTTCTTC
TRBJ2-1	NA	TRBV28	NA	CASLQRNTYNEQFF	TGTGCCAGTTTACAAAGGAACACCTACAATGAGCAGTTCTTC
TRBJ2-2	NA	TRBV29-1	NA	CSVDGGQNTGELFF	TGCAGCGTTGACGGGGGACAAAACACCGGGGAGCTGTTTTTT
TRBJ2-7	NA	TRBV5-6	NA	CASSNAGSYEQYF	TGTGCCAGCAGCAACGCCGGTTCCTACGAGCAGTACTTC
TRBJ2-1	NA	TRBV7-2	NA	CASSPGTGNEQFF	TGTGCCAGCAGCCCCGGGACTGGCAATGAGCAGTTCTTC
TRBJ2-2	NA	TRBV19	NA	CASSMGAGELFF	TGTGCCAGTAGCATGGGGGCCGGGGAGCTGTTTTTT
TRBJ2-7	NA	TRBV6-6	TRBD1	CASSYSGQGNEQYF	TGTGCCAGCAGTTACTCCGGACAGGGAAACGAGCAGTACTTC
TRBJ2-1	few	TRBV28	TRBD1	CASSFRPRLRRDRVLGEQFF	TGTGCCAGCAGTTTTAGACCCCGCCTACGGCGGGACAGGGTCCTTGGTGAGCAGTTCTTC
TRBJ2-2	NA	TRBV4-1	TRBD2	CASSQNSGRLGGELFF	TGCGCCAGCAGCCAAAATAGCGGGAGGTTGGGCGGGGAGCTGTTTTTT
TRBJ2-7	once	TRBV6-6	NA	CASSAQGAYEQYF	TGTGCCAGCAGTGCTCAGGGTGCCTACGAGCAGTACTTC
TRBJ2-7	NA	TRBV30	NA	CAWTRGRITYEQYF	TGTGCCTGGACTCGAGGCAGAATAACCTACGAGCAGTACTTC
TRBJ2-7	NA	TRBV7-9	TRBD1	CASSLAGQGPDYEQYF	TGTGCCAGCAGCTTAGCCGGACAGGGGCCCGACTACGAGCAGTACTTC
TRBJ2-5	NA	TRBV5-6	NA	CASSLGLLRVQETQYF	TGTGCCAGCAGCTTGGGCCTATTAAGGGTCCAAGAGACCCAGTACTTC
TRBJ1-2	NA	TRBV6-5	NA	CASSYSPRRDGYTF	TGTGCCAGCAGTTACTCCCCTCGGAGGGACGGCTACACCTTC
TRBJ1-5	NA	TRBV28	NA	CASSLIPGVTQPQHF	TGTGCCAGCAGTTTAATTCCAGGGGTAACTCAGCCCCAGCATTTT
TRBJ2-2	NA	TRBV11-3	NA	CASSLRVFLTNTGELFF	TGTGCCAGCAGCTTAAGGGTCTTCCTTACCAACACCGGGGAGCTGTTTTTT
TRBJ2-7	NA	TRBV7-2	TRBD2	CASSLAKAGVGYEQYF	TGTGCCAGCAGCTTAGCGAAAGCGGGAGTTGGGTACGAGCAGTACTTC
TRBJ1-2	NA	TRBV6-6	TRBD1	CALRHDREDGYTF	TGTGCCCTAAGACACGACAGGGAAGATGGCTACACCTTC
TRBJ1-2	NA	TRBV30	NA	CAWTANYGYTF	TGTGCCTGGACAGCGAACTATGGCTACACCTTC
TRBJ2-5	NA	TRBV7-2	NA	CASSSLAVRSQETQYF	TGTGCCAGCAGCTCCTTAGCGGTTCGGTCCCAAGAGACCCAGTACTTC
TRBJ1-2	NA	TRBV29-1	NA	CSVVRDSSNYGYTF	TGCAGCGTTGTAAGAGACAGTTCTAACTATGGCTACACCTTC
TRBJ1-5	NA	TRBV5-4	NA	CASSLGGTGNQPQHF	TGTGCCAGCAGCTTGGGGGGAACGGGCAATCAGCCCCAGCATTTT
TRBJ1-1	NA	TRBV29-1	NA	CSVEGGRTEAFF	TGCAGCGTGGAGGGGGGGCGCACTGAAGCTTTCTTT